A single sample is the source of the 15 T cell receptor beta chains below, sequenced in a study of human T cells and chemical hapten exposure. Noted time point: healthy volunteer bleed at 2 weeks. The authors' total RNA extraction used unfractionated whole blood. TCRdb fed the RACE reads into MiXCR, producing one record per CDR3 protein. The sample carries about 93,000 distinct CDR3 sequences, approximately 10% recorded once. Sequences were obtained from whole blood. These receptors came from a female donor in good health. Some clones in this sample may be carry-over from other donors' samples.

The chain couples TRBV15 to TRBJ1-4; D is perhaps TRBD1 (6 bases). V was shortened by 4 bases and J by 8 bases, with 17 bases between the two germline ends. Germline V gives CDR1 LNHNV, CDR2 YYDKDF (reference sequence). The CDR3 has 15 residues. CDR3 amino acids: CATSKGDIELEKLFF. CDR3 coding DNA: TGTGCCACCAGCAAAGGGGACATTGAACTGGAAAAACTGTTTTTT.

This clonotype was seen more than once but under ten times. In DNA form, the CDR3 reads TGTGCCAGCAGATCCCCCCATGCGGCGGGGTACAATGAGCAGTTCTTC. It yields the protein CASRSPHAAGYNEQFF. The chain has TRBV6-2 or TRBV6-3 and TRBJ2-1, with TRBD2 as a possible D gene (6 bases). The CDR3 has 16 amino acids. Per the germline V gene, CDR1 is MNHEY and CDR2 is SVGEGT. V lost 6 bases, J lost 4 bases, and 19 bases lay in between.

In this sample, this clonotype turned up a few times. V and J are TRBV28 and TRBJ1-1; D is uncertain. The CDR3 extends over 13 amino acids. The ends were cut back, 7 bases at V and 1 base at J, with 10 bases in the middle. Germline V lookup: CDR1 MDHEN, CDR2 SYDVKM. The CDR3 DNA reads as TGTGCCAGCACCCCTCACGGGAACACTGAAGCTTTCTTT. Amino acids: CASTPHGNTEAFF.

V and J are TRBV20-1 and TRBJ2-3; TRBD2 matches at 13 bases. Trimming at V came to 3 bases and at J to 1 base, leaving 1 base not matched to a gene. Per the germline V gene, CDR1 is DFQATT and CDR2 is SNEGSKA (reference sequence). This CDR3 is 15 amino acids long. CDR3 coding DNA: TGCAGTGCTAGTGGGACTAGCGGGGGCACAGATACGCAGTATTTT. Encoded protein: CSASGTSGGTDTQYF.

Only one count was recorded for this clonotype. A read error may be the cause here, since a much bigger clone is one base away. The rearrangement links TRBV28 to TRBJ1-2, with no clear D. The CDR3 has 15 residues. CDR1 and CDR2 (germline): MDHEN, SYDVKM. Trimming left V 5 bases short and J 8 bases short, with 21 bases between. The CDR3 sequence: CASSARLRGVGGYTF. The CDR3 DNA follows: TGTGCCAGCAGTGCGCGACTCCGGGGAGTTGGAGGCTACACCTTC.

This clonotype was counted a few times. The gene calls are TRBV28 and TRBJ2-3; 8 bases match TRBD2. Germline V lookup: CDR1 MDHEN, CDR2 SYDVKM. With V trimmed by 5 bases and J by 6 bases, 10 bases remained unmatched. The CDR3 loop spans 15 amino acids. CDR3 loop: CASSPGTSSSDTQYF. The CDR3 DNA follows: TGTGCCAGCAGTCCTGGGACTAGTTCATCCGATACGCAGTATTTT.

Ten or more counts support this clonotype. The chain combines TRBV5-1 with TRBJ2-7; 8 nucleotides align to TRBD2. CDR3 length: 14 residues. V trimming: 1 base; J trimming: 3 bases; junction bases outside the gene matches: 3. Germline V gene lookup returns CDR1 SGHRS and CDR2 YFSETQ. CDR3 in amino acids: CASSLQRENYEQYF. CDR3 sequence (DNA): TGCGCCAGCAGCTTGCAGCGGGAGAACTACGAGCAGTACTTC.

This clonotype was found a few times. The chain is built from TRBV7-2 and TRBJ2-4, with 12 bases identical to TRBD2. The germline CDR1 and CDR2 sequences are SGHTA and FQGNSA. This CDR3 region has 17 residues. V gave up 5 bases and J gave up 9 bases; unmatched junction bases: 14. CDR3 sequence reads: CASSPRLAGDGRGIQYF. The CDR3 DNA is TGTGCCAGCAGCCCCAGACTAGCGGGAGATGGTAGGGGCATTCAGTACTTC.

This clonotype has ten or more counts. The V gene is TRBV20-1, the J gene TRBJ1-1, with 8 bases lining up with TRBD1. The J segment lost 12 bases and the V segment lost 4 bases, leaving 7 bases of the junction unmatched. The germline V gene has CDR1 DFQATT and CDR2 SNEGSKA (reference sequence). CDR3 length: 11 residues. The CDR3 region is CSATGTGGTFF. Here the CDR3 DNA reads TGCAGTGCTACCGGGACAGGAGGGACTTTCTTT.

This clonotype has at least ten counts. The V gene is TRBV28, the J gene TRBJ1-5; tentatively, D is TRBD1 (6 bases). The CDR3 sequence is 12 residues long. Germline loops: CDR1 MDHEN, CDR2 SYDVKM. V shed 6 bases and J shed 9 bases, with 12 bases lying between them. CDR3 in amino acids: CASSLGRGPQHF. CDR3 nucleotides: TGTGCCAGCAGCCTGGGCAGGGGGCCCCAGCATTTT.

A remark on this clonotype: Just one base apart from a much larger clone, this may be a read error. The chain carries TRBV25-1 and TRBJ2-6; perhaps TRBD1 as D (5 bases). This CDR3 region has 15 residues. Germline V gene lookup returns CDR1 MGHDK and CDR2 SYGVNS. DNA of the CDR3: TGTGCCAGCAGTCCCATGCGTTCTGGGGCCAACGTCATGACTTTC. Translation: CASSPMRSGANVMTF. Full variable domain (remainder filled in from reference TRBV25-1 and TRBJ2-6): EADIYQTPRYLVIGTGKKITLECSQTMGHDKMYWYQQDPGMELHLIHYSYGVNSTEKGDLSSESTVSRIRTEHFPLTLESARPSHTSQYLCASSPMRSGANVMTFGAGSRLTVL.

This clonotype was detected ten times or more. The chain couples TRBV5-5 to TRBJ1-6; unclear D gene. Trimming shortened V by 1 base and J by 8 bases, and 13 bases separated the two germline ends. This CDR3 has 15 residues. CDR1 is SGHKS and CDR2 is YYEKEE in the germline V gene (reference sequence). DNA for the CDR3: TGTGCCAGCAGCTTGTTCCCTGTGCCTGATTCACCCCTCCACTTT. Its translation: CASSLFPVPDSPLHF.

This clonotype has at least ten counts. This CDR3 is CASSLEFADTQYF. CDR3 bases: TGTGCCAGCAGCTTAGAGTTCGCGGATACGCAGTATTTT. The chain couples TRBV7-8 to TRBJ2-3; D is ambiguous. The CDR3 runs 13 residues. Germline V lookup: CDR1 SGHVS, CDR2 FQNEAQ. Trimming shortened V by 1 base and J by 6 bases, and 8 bases separated the two germline ends. Looking up the rest from reference TRBV7-8 and TRBJ2-3 gives the full variable domain: GAGVSQSPRYKVAKRGQDVALRCDPISGHVSLFWYQQALGQGPEFLTYFQNEAQLDKSGLPSDRFFAERPEGSVSTLKIQRTQQEDSAVYLCASSLEFADTQYFGPGTRLTVL.

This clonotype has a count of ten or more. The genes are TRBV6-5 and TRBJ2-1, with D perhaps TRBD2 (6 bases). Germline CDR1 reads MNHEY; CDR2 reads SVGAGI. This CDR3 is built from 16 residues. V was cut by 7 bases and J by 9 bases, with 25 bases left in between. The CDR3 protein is CASTSGVAVNYGEQFF. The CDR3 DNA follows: TGTGCCAGCACCTCAGGCGTAGCGGTTAATTACGGTGAGCAGTTCTTC.

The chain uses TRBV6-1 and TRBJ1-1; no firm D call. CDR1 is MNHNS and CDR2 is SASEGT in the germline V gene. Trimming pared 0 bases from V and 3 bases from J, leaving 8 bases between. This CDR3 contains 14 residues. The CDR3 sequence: CASSEAGVYTEAFF. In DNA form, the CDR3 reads TGTGCCAGCAGTGAAGCCGGGGTTTACACTGAAGCTTTCTTT.